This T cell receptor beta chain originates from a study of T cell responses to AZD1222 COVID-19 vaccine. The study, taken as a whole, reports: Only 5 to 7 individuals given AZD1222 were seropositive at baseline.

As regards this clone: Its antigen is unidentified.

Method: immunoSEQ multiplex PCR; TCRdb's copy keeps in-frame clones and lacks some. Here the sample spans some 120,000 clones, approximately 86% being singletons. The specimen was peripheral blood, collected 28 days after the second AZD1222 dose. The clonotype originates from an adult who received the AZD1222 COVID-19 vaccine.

The CDR3 spells CASSLYQNTEAFF. The CDR3 DNA reads as TGTGCCAGCAGCTTATACCAGAACACTGAAGCTTTCTTT. The rearrangement uses TRBV7-9 and TRBJ1-1, with unresolved D. The V and J ends lost 2 bases and 1 base respectively, with 5 bases between them. Germline V gene data show CDR1 as SEHNR and CDR2 as FQNEAQ (reference sequence). The CDR3 is 13 amino acids.